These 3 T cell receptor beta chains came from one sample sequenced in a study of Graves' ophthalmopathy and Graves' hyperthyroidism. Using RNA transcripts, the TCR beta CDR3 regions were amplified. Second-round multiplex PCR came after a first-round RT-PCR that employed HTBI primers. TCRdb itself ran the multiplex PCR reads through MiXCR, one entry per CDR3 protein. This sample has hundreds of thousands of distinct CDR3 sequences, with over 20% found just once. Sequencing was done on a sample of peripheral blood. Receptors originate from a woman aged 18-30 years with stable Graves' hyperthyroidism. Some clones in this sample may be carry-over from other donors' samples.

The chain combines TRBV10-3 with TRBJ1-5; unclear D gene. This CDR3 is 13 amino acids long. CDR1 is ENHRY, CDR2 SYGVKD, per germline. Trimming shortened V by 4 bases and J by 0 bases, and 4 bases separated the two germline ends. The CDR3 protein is CAISGYSNQPQHF. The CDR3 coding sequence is TGTGCCATCAGTGGTTATAGCAATCAGCCCCAGCATTTT.

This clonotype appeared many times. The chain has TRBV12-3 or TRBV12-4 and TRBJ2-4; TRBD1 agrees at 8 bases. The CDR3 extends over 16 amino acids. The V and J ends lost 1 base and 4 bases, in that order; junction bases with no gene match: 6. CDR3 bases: TGTGCCAGCAGTTTAGTGACAGGGGTCAGGAAAAACATTCAGTACTTC. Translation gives CASSLVTGVRKNIQYF.

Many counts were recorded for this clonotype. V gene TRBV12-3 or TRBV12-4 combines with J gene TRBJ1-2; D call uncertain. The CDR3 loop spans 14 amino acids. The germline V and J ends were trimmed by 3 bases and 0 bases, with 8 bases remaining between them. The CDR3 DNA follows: TGTGCCAGCAGTTTCGTCGATTCTAACTATGGCTACACCTTC. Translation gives CASSFVDSNYGYTF.